Following are 18 T cell receptor beta chains from one sample sequenced in a study of tumor and adjacent non-tumor tissue in lung cancer. Three rounds of nested PCR, following a modified ARM-PCR protocol, produced the TCRbeta library. Using its own MiXCR run on the multiplex PCR reads, TCRdb lists one record per CDR3 protein. There are approximately 75,000 distinct CDR3 sequences in the sample; about three quarters occur only once, and about an eighth lies in the top ten. RNA was extracted from bulk tissue without any cell sorting. The sequencing input was lung tumor tissue. The source of these receptors is a woman in her forties or fifties with non-small cell lung cancer.

The table lists this clonotype with many counts. The chain couples TRBV28 to TRBJ1-3; the D is unclear. Germline V gives CDR1 MDHEN, CDR2 SYDVKM. V lost 6 bases to trimming and J lost 4 bases, with 10 bases between them. The CDR3 extends over 13 amino acids. The CDR3: CASRINSGNTIYF. CDR3 nucleotides: TGTGCCAGCAGGATCAATTCCGGAAACACCATATATTTT.

This chain links TRBV4-1 with TRBJ2-4; 7 positions match TRBD2. V dropped 0 bases and J dropped 4; count of bases not matched to a gene: 6. This CDR3 is 16 amino acids long. Germline V lookup: CDR1 MGHRA, CDR2 YSYEKL. In DNA, the CDR3 is TGCGCCAGCAGCCAAGATTTGGATAGCGGGAAAAACATTCAGTACTTC. Protein: CASSQDLDSGKNIQYF.

The rearrangement joins TRBV6-5 to TRBJ1-2, with D possibly matching TRBD1 (5 bases). Germline V gene lookup returns CDR1 MNHEY and CDR2 SVGAGI. This CDR3 region has 13 residues. The ends were cut back, 5 bases at V and 9 bases at J, with 16 bases in the middle. The CDR3 DNA follows: TGTGCCAGCAGTCGGGACGTAGGTAAGAGCTACACCTTC. It encodes CASSRDVGKSYTF.

Turning to this clonotype: One end of the junction does not line up with germline, which may come from a read error. J is TRBJ2-5 and V is TRBV6-5; D may be TRBD1 (7 bases). This CDR3 spans 15 amino acids. Germline CDR1 is MNHEY and CDR2 is SVGAGI. The CDR3 sequence: CTSSSPNRGLETQYF. As DNA, the CDR3 is TGTACCAGCAGTTCTCCGAACAGGGGACTGGAGACCCAGTACTTC.

As regards this clonotype: The conserved closing phenylalanine or tryptophan is absent in this CDR3, likely reflecting a read error. The chain joins TRBV10-1 to TRBJ2-7; the D call may be TRBD1 or TRBD2 (7 bases each). CDR3 length: 13 amino acids. Per germline, CDR1 WNHNN and CDR2 SYGVQD (reference sequence). CDR3 sequence: CASSMTGRDEQYL. CDR3 nucleotide sequence: TGTGCCAGCAGTATGACAGGGAGGGACGAGCAGTACTTA.

This clonotype was counted once. The junction departs from germline at one end; a sequencing error may be responsible. The chain recombines TRBV6-2 or TRBV6-3 with TRBJ2-1; perhaps TRBD1 as D (5 bases). The CDR3 loop spans 15 amino acids. CDR1 MNHEY and CDR2 SVGEGT come from the germline V gene. CDR3 protein: CASRRTLTWGNEHFF. CDR3 sequence (DNA): TGTGCTAGCAGGCGGACCCTCACGTGGGGCAATGAGCACTTCTTC.

This clonotype was seen only a few times. A much larger clone lies one base from this, so it may be a read error. This chain connects TRBV5-8 to TRBJ1-6; D is unclear. Germline V CDR1 and CDR2: SGHTS, YDEGEE. The CDR3 is 12 amino acids. CDR3 DNA sequence: TGTGTCAGTACTGGAAATAATTCACCCCTCCACTTT. It specifies CVSTGNNSPLHF.

About this clonotype itself: As the CDR3 is not closed by the conserved phenylalanine or tryptophan, this likely results from a read error. The chain links TRBV29-1 to TRBJ2-3, with 7 nucleotides matching TRBD1. The CDR3 totals 18 residues. The V and J ends lost 6 bases and 1 base, in that order; junction bases with no gene match: 19. The germline gives CDR1 SQVTM, CDR2 ANQGSEA. The CDR3 loop is CSVRTGARTGAGTDTQYL. The CDR3 region has the DNA TGCAGCGTCAGGACAGGAGCGAGAACTGGAGCGGGCACAGATACGCAGTATCTT.

Note on this clonotype: A much bigger clone sits one base away, suggesting this may be a read error. This sequence joins TRBV20-1 and TRBJ1-2; a possible D gene is TRBD1 (6 bases). V shed 6 bases and J shed 2 bases, with 13 bases lying between them. The CDR3 runs to 13 residues. CDR1 and CDR2 (germline): DFQATT, SNEGSKA (reference sequence). As DNA, the CDR3 is TGCAGTGCAGTGGACAGCATAAACTATGGCTACACCTTC. It is translated as CSAVDSINYGYTF.

This clonotype is a singleton in its sample. A single base separates this from a much larger clone, so it may be a read error. As DNA, the CDR3 is TGTGCCACCAGCAGAGAAGAGGTAGGGACAGATACGCAGTATTTT. Translating it yields CATSREEVGTDTQYF. The V call is TRBV15, the J call TRBJ2-3, with D unresolved. V lost 0 bases, J lost 3 bases, and 10 bases lay in between. Germline CDR1 is LNHNV and CDR2 is YYDKDF (reference sequence). This CDR3 contains 15 residues.

The chain has TRBV19 and TRBJ2-3, with 13 bases aligning to TRBD2. The CDR3 length is 17 residues. Unmatched junction bases numbered 7, after V lost 4 bases and J lost 3 bases. Germline loops: CDR1 LNHDA, CDR2 SQIVND (reference sequence). The CDR3 DNA reads as TGTGCCAGTAGTACCCGGACTAGCGGGAGTAGGACAGATACGCAGTATTTT. Amino acids: CASSTRTSGSRTDTQYF.

This sequence joins TRBV11-2 and TRBJ2-7, with no clear D. V gave up 9 bases and J gave up 5 bases, with 14 bases separating them. In germline, CDR1 is SGHAT, CDR2 FQNNGV. This CDR3 spans 12 amino acids. CDR3 DNA: TGTGCCAGTACCACCAGCGCAGACGAGCAGTACTTC. Protein product: CASTTSADEQYF.

As for this clonotype: At one of its ends the junction is not consistent with the germline gene, which may arise from a read error. J is TRBJ2-7 and V is TRBV11-2; D is perhaps TRBD2 (5 bases). The CDR3 extends over 15 amino acids. Per germline, CDR1 SGHAT and CDR2 FQNNGV. The CDR3 DNA is TGTACCAGCAGCTTACTAGGGATTAGCGCGTACAAGCAGTACTTC. It specifies CTSSLLGISAYKQYF. The variable domain in full, completed from reference TRBV11-2 and TRBJ2-7, reads EAGVAQSPRYKIIEKRQSVAFWCNPISGHATLYWYQQILGQGPKLLIQFQNNGVVDDSQLPKDRFSAERLKGVDSTLKIQPAKLEDSAVYLCTSSLLGISAYKQYFGPGTRLTVT.

In its sample, this clonotype was seen a few times. The CDR3 protein is CSLRPDHYGYTF. In nucleotides, the CDR3 is TGCAGCTTACGCCCGGACCACTATGGCTACACCTTC. The chain carries TRBV29-1 and TRBJ1-2; no definite D call. The V end lost 8 bases, the J end lost 3 bases, and 13 bases lay between the germline ends. The CDR3 contains 12 residues. The germline CDR1 and CDR2 sequences are SQVTM and ANQGSEA.

Remarks on this clonotype: The junction departs from the called germline gene at one end, perhaps through a read error. The chain couples TRBV10-2 to TRBJ2-1, with D possibly matching TRBD2 (6 bases). This CDR3 is 15 amino acids long. Germline assignment: CDR1 WSHSY and CDR2 SAAADI. CDR3 amino acids: CASSAGLAGYNEQFF. The CDR3 nucleotides read TGCGCCAGCAGTGCGGGACTGGCGGGTTACAATGAGCAATTCTTC.

V usage is TRBV11-2 and J usage is TRBJ2-7; no clear D. There are 14 residues in the CDR3. Germline CDR1 reads SGHAT; CDR2 reads FQNNGV. Trimming cost V 5 bases and J 3 bases, with 14 bases left between them. The CDR3 is CASSLTDTDYEQYF. As DNA, the CDR3 is TGTGCCAGCAGCCTGACCGACACTGACTACGAGCAGTACTTC.

The genes are TRBV6-2 or TRBV6-3 and TRBJ2-3; D is uncertain. The CDR3 is 14 residues long. Germline loops: CDR1 MNHEY, CDR2 SVGEGT. The chain's CDR3 is CACSYSSVTDTQYF. In nucleotides, the CDR3 is TGTGCATGCAGCTATAGCAGTGTCACAGATACGCAGTATTTT.

Regarding this clonotype: A read error may account for a junction end that differs from germline. This chain uses TRBV29-1 with TRBJ2-1; 9 positions agree with TRBD2. The CDR3 spans 13 residues. In germline, CDR1 is SQVTM, CDR2 ANQGSEA. The CDR3 nucleotides are TGTAGCGCCAAGATGCGGGAGGGAGATGAGCGGTTCTTC. Translating gives CSAKMREGDERFF.